This TCR beta chain was captured by sequencing in a study of T cells after yellow fever vaccination. Overall study context: Fractions low in cell number were prepared with SMART-Seq v4 Ultra Low Input.

Making TCR cDNA involved 5'RACE template switching, which added UMIs and a universal primer site. TCRdb reprocessed the 5' RACE reads via MiXCR and lists one record per CDR3 protein. The data contain about 240,000 distinct CDR3 sequences, less than 9% of them singletons. This clonotype was seen a handful of times. Its antigen is still unknown. Study-level results: Post-booster repertoires again held most primary-vaccination clones (about 96% CD4, around 90% CD8).

Germline CDR1 and CDR2: SGHRS and YFSETQ. This CDR3 has 14 residues. Trimming at V came to 3 bases and at J to 2 bases, leaving 4 bases not matched to a gene. The clonotype comes from a man aged 30 to 45 who received the YFV17D yellow fever vaccine. The V call is TRBV5-1, the J call TRBJ2-7, with TRBD1 matching over 8 bases. Here the sequenced sample was CD4+ T cells sorted from PBMCs, taken 15 days after the yellow fever booster vaccination. The CDR3, as DNA: TGCGCCAGCAGCTGGAGGACAGGGACCTACGAGCAGTACTTC. The encoded protein is CASSWRTGTYEQYF.